Following are 26 T cell receptor beta chains from one sample sequenced in a study of cytomegalovirus exposure and HLA in healthy donors. The assay was immunoSEQ multiplex PCR, and TCRdb's table has in-frame clones only and misses some. The sample consists of approximately 260,000 clones, around 87% of them appearing once. The specimen sequenced was PBMCs. The source of these receptors is a woman under 40 in good health and CMV-seropositive.

The genes are TRBV5-1 and TRBJ1-2; D gene unclear. The germline gives CDR1 SGHRS, CDR2 YFSETQ. Trimming took off 6 bases at V and 5 bases at J, with 23 bases between the two ends. The CDR3 length is 16 residues. The CDR3 spells CASTLGGLTPTYGYTF. In DNA, the CDR3 is TGCGCCAGCACGCTCGGTGGCCTCACCCCGACTTATGGCTACACCTTC.

The chain carries TRBV9 and TRBJ2-1; 8 bases line up with TRBD2. V lost 3 bases, J lost 0 bases, and 5 bases stayed unmatched. Germline lookup yields CDR1 SGDLS and CDR2 YYNGEE. There are 16 residues in the CDR3. CDR3 residues: CASSASGSSSYNEQFF. The CDR3 region has the DNA TGTGCCAGCAGCGCAAGCGGGAGCAGCTCCTACAATGAGCAGTTCTTC. Based on the CDR3 plus reference TRBV9 and TRBJ2-1, the full variable domain is DSGVTQTPKHLITATGQRVTLRCSPRSGDLSVYWYQQSLDQGLQFLIQYYNGEERAKGNILERFSAQQFPDLHSELNLSSLELGDSALYFCASSASGSSSYNEQFFGPGTRLTVL.

The chain employs TRBV6-6 and TRBJ2-7; 10 bases are a match to TRBD1. Trimming took 5 bases from V and 3 from J; bases not matched to a gene: 7. CDR3 length equals 15 residues. The V gene's germline CDR1 is MNHNY and CDR2 SVGAGI (reference sequence). The chain's CDR3 is CASSTEGQGGYEQYF. The CDR3 nucleotides are TGTGCCAGCAGTACTGAAGGACAGGGGGGCTACGAGCAGTACTTC.

V is TRBV7-9 and J is TRBJ1-5; D unclear. Germline assignment: CDR1 SEHNR and CDR2 FQNEAQ (reference sequence). This CDR3 contains 15 residues. V was shortened by 1 base and J by 7 bases, with 14 bases between the two germline ends. In DNA, the CDR3 is TGTGCCAGCAGCTTAGGAACAGCCGACCAGCAGCCCCAGCATTTT. Protein sequence: CASSLGTADQQPQHF.

J is TRBJ2-7 and V is TRBV12-5; 14 bases match TRBD2. The germline V gene has CDR1 LGHNT and CDR2 FRNRAP. The CDR3 runs 15 residues. The junction had 2 bases not matched to a gene; V was cut back by 4 bases and J by 3 bases. CDR3 nucleotide sequence: TGTGCTAGTGGTTCGGGACTAGCGGGAGTCTACGAGCAGTACTTC. This sequence encodes CASGSGLAGVYEQYF.

This rearrangement joins TRBV19 to TRBJ2-7, with TRBD1 identical over 12 bases. The CDR3 spans 14 residues. Per the germline V gene, CDR1 is LNHDA and CDR2 is SQIVND (reference sequence). Trimming removed 7 bases from V and 5 bases from J; junction bases left unmatched: 6. The CDR3 DNA sequence: TGTGCCAGTACAAAGGGACAGGGGGCTCACGAGCAGTACTTC. Protein: CASTKGQGAHEQYF.

This clone was observed a single time. The chain links TRBV11-2 to TRBJ2-7, with 7 bases identical to TRBD1. V shed 3 bases, J shed 0 bases, and the junction held 5 bases outside the gene matches. Germline CDR1 reads SGHAT; CDR2 reads FQNNGV. The CDR3 is 15 residues long. The CDR3 reads CASSFGAGGSYEQYF. In nucleotides, the CDR3 is TGTGCCAGCAGCTTCGGGGCAGGGGGCTCCTACGAGCAGTACTTC.

The chain has TRBV11-2 and TRBJ2-7, with unresolved D. Germline CDR1 SGHAT, CDR2 FQNNGV. The CDR3 totals 13 residues. The ends were cut back, 3 bases at V and 4 bases at J, with 10 bases in the middle. The CDR3 loop is CASSFGSGYEQYF. Here the CDR3 DNA reads TGTGCCAGCAGCTTTGGGTCCGGGTACGAGCAGTACTTC.

The chain carries TRBV6-7 and TRBJ1-1; D unclear. TRBV6-7 is an ORF; its function is uncertain. V lost 2 bases, J lost 0 bases, and 22 bases lay in between. CDR3 length: 19 amino acids. CDR3 in DNA: TGTGCCAGCAGTTACATATTTCCTACCTCCCTCCCCATGAACACTGAAGCTTTCTTT. Protein sequence: CASSYIFPTSLPMNTEAFF.

The rearrangement uses TRBV6-1 and TRBJ2-1; D uncertain. V was shortened by 2 bases and J by 5 bases, with 7 bases between the two germline ends. The CDR3 covers 13 residues. Germline lookup yields CDR1 MNHNS and CDR2 SASEGT. The CDR3 here is CASSEMAHNEQFF. CDR3 DNA sequence: TGTGCCAGCAGTGAAATGGCCCACAATGAGCAGTTCTTC.

The chain combines TRBV7-8 with TRBJ2-7, with D maybe TRBD2 (5 bases). The V and J ends lost 0 bases and 4 bases respectively, with 10 bases between them. This CDR3 is built from 14 residues. Germline lookup yields CDR1 SGHVS and CDR2 FQNEAQ. The CDR3 reads CASSLAGRDYEQYF. CDR3 sequence (DNA): TGTGCCAGCAGCTTAGCAGGACGGGATTACGAGCAGTACTTC.

J is TRBJ2-1 and V is TRBV11-2, with D perhaps matching TRBD2 (6 bases). CDR3 length: 11 amino acids. The ends were cut back, 1 base at V and 15 bases at J, with 10 bases in the middle. Germline V gene lookup returns CDR1 SGHAT and CDR2 FQNNGV. The CDR3 DNA is TGTGCCAGCAGCTTAGGTCTGGGGGGGTTCTTC. The encoded protein is CASSLGLGGFF.

The CDR3 protein is CASSQDPGVHQPQHF. The DNA of the CDR3 is TGCGCCAGCAGCCAAGATCCAGGGGTTCATCAGCCCCAGCATTTT. The chain is built from TRBV4-1 and TRBJ1-5, with a tentative D call TRBD1 (6 bases). Trimming shortened V by 0 bases and J by 5 bases, and 11 bases separated the two germline ends. CDR1 and CDR2 from the germline V gene are MGHRA and YSYEKL. The CDR3 is 15 residues long.

The chain uses TRBV30 and TRBJ1-4; 7 bases line up with TRBD1. The V gene's germline CDR1 is GTSNPN and CDR2 SVGIG (reference sequence). V was clipped by 2 bases and J by 5 bases; unmatched bases: 5. This CDR3 has 14 residues. The CDR3 spells CAWSPGTANEKLFF. The CDR3 DNA reads TGTGCCTGGAGTCCCGGGACAGCGAATGAAAAACTGTTTTTT.

The chain couples TRBV5-1 to TRBJ2-1, with 13 bases aligning to TRBD2. This CDR3 is built from 17 residues. Germline lookup yields CDR1 SGHRS and CDR2 YFSETQ. J was trimmed by 7 bases and V by 4 bases; bases with no gene match: 11. The CDR3 DNA is TGCGCCAGCAGCCCCACACGGACTAGCGGGAGATCGAATGAGCAGTTCTTC. It specifies CASSPTRTSGRSNEQFF.

The genes are TRBV5-1 and TRBJ2-1, with TRBD2 as a possible D gene (6 bases). This CDR3 spans 16 amino acids. Trimming removed 0 bases from V and 7 bases from J, with 17 bases in between. Germline-derived CDR1 and CDR2 are SGHRS and YFSETQ. CDR3 protein: CASSLVNPGLGNEQFF. In DNA, the CDR3 is TGCGCCAGCAGCTTGGTAAACCCGGGACTGGGAAATGAGCAGTTCTTC.

The chain recombines TRBV30 with TRBJ2-1, with 8 bases lining up with TRBD2. Trimming took 0 bases from V and 6 from J; bases not matched to a gene: 10. CDR3 length: 16 amino acids. Germline values: CDR1 GTSNPN, CDR2 SVGIG (reference sequence). CDR3 bases: TGTGCCTGGAGTGTGAAATGGTTCGGGAGGGCCAATGAGCAGTTCTTC. Protein sequence: CAWSVKWFGRANEQFF.

The rearrangement joins TRBV9 to TRBJ1-1; D is perhaps TRBD1 (6 bases). The CDR3 consists of 11 residues. V was clipped by 4 bases and J by 8 bases, with 9 bases between them. Per germline, CDR1 SGDLS and CDR2 YYNGEE. The CDR3 DNA sequence: TGTGCCAGCAGCACGGGGACAGAAGCTTTCTTT. Translated, it gives CASSTGTEAFF.

The CDR3 here is CASSQILQGTYEQYF. CDR3 sequence (DNA): TGTGCCAGCAGCCAAATATTACAGGGTACCTACGAGCAGTACTTC. The V gene is TRBV5-6, the J gene TRBJ2-7; a weak D match, TRBD1 (6 bases). Trimming shortened V by 4 bases and J by 2 bases, and 16 bases separated the two germline ends. Germline V lookup: CDR1 SGHDT, CDR2 YYEEEE. The CDR3 has 15 residues.

The chain recombines TRBV16 with TRBJ2-3; perhaps TRBD2 as D (6 bases). Germline loops: CDR1 KGHSY, CDR2 FQNENV. CDR3 length: 15 residues. V dropped 4 bases and J dropped 7 bases, with 18 bases sitting between them. The CDR3 loop reads CASSPGEGGRYTQYF. CDR3 in DNA: TGTGCCAGCAGCCCGGGGGAAGGTGGTCGATATACGCAGTATTTT.

This chain connects TRBV4-1 to TRBJ1-2, with TRBD1 matching 8 bases. The germline V gene has CDR1 MGHRA and CDR2 YSYEKL. The CDR3 length is 15 residues. V dropped 1 base and J dropped 6; count of bases not matched to a gene: 7. The CDR3 bases are TGCGCCAGCAGCCAAGTAAGGGACAGGACTCATGGCTACACCTTC. It yields the protein CASSQVRDRTHGYTF.

In its sample, this clone was seen a few times. The V call is TRBV5-4, the J call TRBJ1-2, with TRBD1 matching over 8 bases. V lost 4 bases, J lost 4 bases, and 0 bases stayed unmatched. Germline V gene data show CDR1 as SGHNT and CDR2 as YYREEE (reference sequence). The CDR3 sequence is 12 residues long. In nucleotides, the CDR3 is TGTGCCAGCAGCGACAGGGGCTATGGCTACACCTTC. Protein: CASSDRGYGYTF.

Concerning this clone itself: The junction departs from germline at one end; a sequencing error may be responsible. V usage is TRBV5-1 and J usage is TRBJ2-2; perhaps TRBD2 as D (5 bases). Germline V lookup: CDR1 SGHRS, CDR2 YFSETQ. The length of the CDR3 is 14 residues. The CDR3 region is CASSLTLNTGELLF. The CDR3 nucleotides are TGCGCCAGCAGCTTGACACTGAACACCGGGGAGCTGCTTTTT.

J is TRBJ1-2 and V is TRBV30; possibly TRBD1 for D (5 bases). Germline loops: CDR1 GTSNPN, CDR2 SVGIG (reference sequence). V lost 2 bases, J lost 8 bases, and 21 bases lay in between. This CDR3 comprises 15 residues. The CDR3 sequence is CAWSPFVGGVGGYTF. CDR3 bases: TGTGCCTGGAGTCCATTTGTTGGGGGGGTAGGAGGCTACACCTTC. Using reference TRBV30 and TRBJ1-2 for the parts outside the CDR3, the full variable domain is SQTIHQWPATLVQPVGSPLSLECTVEGTSNPNLYWYRQAAGRGLQLLFYSVGIGQISSEVPQNLSASRPQDRQFILSSKKLLLSDSGFYLCAWSPFVGGVGGYTFGSGTRLTVV.

On this clone itself: The junction does not match germline at one end; this may be a read error. The chain links TRBV6-1 to TRBJ2-5; D is possibly TRBD2 (5 bases). The CDR3 runs 15 residues. Germline CDR1 MNHNS, CDR2 SASEGT. The CDR3 DNA is TGTGCCAGCGGTGAGGGCACTGGTACTCAAGAGACCCAGTACTTC. It yields the protein CASGEGTGTQETQYF.

V gene TRBV5-6 combines with J gene TRBJ2-5; 10 bases line up with TRBD2. Germline assignment: CDR1 SGHDT and CDR2 YYEEEE. CDR3 length equals 15 residues. Trimming removed 1 base from V and 7 bases from J; junction bases left unmatched: 7. The CDR3 spells CASSLRAGGPRTQYF. The CDR3 region has the DNA TGTGCCAGCAGCTTGCGAGCGGGAGGGCCGAGGACCCAGTACTTC.